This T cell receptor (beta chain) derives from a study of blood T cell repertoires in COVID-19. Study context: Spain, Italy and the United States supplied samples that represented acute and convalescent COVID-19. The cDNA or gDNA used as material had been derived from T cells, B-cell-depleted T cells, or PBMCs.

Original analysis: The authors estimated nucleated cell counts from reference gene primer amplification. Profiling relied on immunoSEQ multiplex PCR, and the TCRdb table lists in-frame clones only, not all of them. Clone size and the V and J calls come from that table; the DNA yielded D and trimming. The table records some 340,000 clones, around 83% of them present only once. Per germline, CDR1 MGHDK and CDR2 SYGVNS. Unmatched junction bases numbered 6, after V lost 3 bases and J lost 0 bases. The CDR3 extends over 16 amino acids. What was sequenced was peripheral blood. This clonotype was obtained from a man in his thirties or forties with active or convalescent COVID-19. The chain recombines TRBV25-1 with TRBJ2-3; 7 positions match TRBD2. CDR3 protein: CASSDLLATSTDTQYF. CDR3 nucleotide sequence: TGTGCCAGCAGTGACTTACTAGCGACTAGCACAGATACGCAGTATTTT.